Following are 3 T cell receptor beta chains from one sample sequenced in a study of blood T cell repertoires in COVID-19. Produced via immunoSEQ multiplex PCR; TCRdb's table is partial and in-frame only. The sample records about 190,000 clones, more than 65% being singletons. Sequencing was carried out using PBMCs or T cells enriched from blood (not recorded which). Source of these receptors: a woman in her forties or fifties with acute COVID-19.

The V call is TRBV7-9, the J call TRBJ2-7; D may be TRBD1 (5 bases). Trimming removed 5 bases from V and 2 bases from J, with 7 bases in between. CDR3 length: 12 amino acids. Germline CDR1 reads SEHNR; CDR2 reads FQNEAQ (reference sequence). CDR3 nucleotides: TGTGCCAGCAGCCCGGACACCTACGAGCAGTACGTC. Translating it yields CASSPDTYEQYV.

With regard to this clone: Distinct nucleotide sequences in the sample also encode this CDR3. The rearrangement links TRBV3-1 (or the pseudogene TRBV3-2) to TRBJ1-1; the D is unclear. Looked up from germline, CDR1 is LGHDT and CDR2 is YNNKEL (reference sequence). The ends were cut back, 6 bases at V and 5 bases at J, with 7 bases in the middle. This CDR3 has 11 amino acids. CDR3 protein: CASRGGTEAFF. The CDR3 DNA follows: TGTGCCAGCAGGGGAGGGACTGAAGCTTTCTTT.

This clone is classed as medium-sized. This chain joins TRBV4-3 and TRBJ1-1; D is undetermined. The CDR3 extends over 14 amino acids. Germline-derived CDR1 and CDR2 are LGHNA and YSLEER. Between the trimmed V and J ends, which lost 4 bases and 1 base, there was a span of 10 bases. CDR3 region: CASSPEAGNTEAFF. CDR3 in DNA: TGCGCCAGCAGCCCAGAGGCAGGGAACACTGAAGCTTTCTTT.